Each of the 22 T cell receptor beta chains below was sequenced from the same sample in a study of technical replicates of blood from a few donors. This table comes from immunoSEQ multiplex PCR, and its TCRdb copy is limited to in-frame clones, with some not included. The sample contains about 66,000 clones, 95% to 97% of which appear only once. Material for sequencing was T cells isolated from PBMCs. The receptors stem from a human donor in good health.

V is TRBV19 and J is TRBJ1-2, with a possible D match to TRBD1 (6 bases). V lost 6 bases and J lost 1, with 6 bases in between. The CDR3 consists of 12 residues. Germline V gene data show CDR1 as LNHDA and CDR2 as SQIVND (reference sequence). The DNA of the CDR3 is TGTGCCAGTAGCAGGGGTAACTATGGCTACACCTTC. Translated: CASSRGNYGYTF.

The V gene is TRBV5-4, the J gene TRBJ2-7, with TRBD2 matching over 11 bases. The CDR3 covers 16 residues. V trimming: 0 bases; J trimming: 3 bases; junction bases outside the gene matches: 5. Per germline, CDR1 SGHNT and CDR2 YYREEE (reference sequence). CDR3 coding DNA: TGTGCCAGCAGCTTGGGGGCTAGCGGGAGGAGCTACGAGCAGTACTTC. Translated, it gives CASSLGASGRSYEQYF.

The rearrangement links TRBV21-1 to TRBJ2-6; the table's D call, TRBD1, was not checked against the DNA. TRBV21-1 is shown as a pseudogene. The CDR3 has 19 residues. The CDR3 is CASSSGTDTTSGRANVLTF. CDR3 DNA sequence: TGTGCCAGCAGTAGTGGGACAGACACAACCTCTGGGCGGGCCAACGTCCTGACTTTC.

This clone has just one count. The V call is TRBV7-9, the J call TRBJ1-2, with 9 bases aligning to TRBD1. The V gene end was trimmed by 1 base and the J gene end by 6 bases; junction bases not matched to a gene: 6. CDR3 size: 15 residues. Germline V lookup: CDR1 SEHNR, CDR2 FQNEAQ (reference sequence). The CDR3 reads CASSLEHRGRDGYTF. The CDR3, as DNA: TGTGCCAGCAGCTTAGAACACAGGGGGCGAGATGGCTACACCTTC.

The V call is TRBV29-1, the J call TRBJ1-4, with 9 bases lining up with TRBD1. The length of the CDR3 is 13 residues. V gave up 7 bases and J gave up 8 bases; unmatched junction bases: 8. Per the germline V gene, CDR1 is SQVTM and CDR2 is ANQGSEA. CDR3 sequence reads: CSASGTGREKLFF. Here the CDR3 DNA reads TGCAGCGCATCCGGGACAGGGAGGGAAAAACTGTTTTTT. Combining the CDR3 with reference TRBV29-1 and TRBJ1-4 gives the whole variable domain SAVISQKPSRDICQRGTSLTIQCQVDSQVTMMFWYRQQPGQSLTLIATANQGSEATYESGFVIDKFPISRPNLTFSTLTVSNMSPEDSSIYLCSASGTGREKLFFGSGTQLSVL.

The chain carries TRBV7-8 and TRBJ2-3, with D possibly being TRBD1 (6 bases). Germline CDR1 and CDR2: SGHVS and FQNEAQ. Trimming took 4 bases from V and 0 from J, leaving 17 bases between them. The CDR3 is 17 residues long. For the CDR3, the DNA is TGTGCCAGCAGCTCCGGGCGCAGGGGACAAAGCACAGATACGCAGTATTTT. As protein: CASSSGRRGQSTDTQYF. Using reference TRBV7-8 and TRBJ2-3 for the parts outside the CDR3, the full variable domain is GAGVSQSPRYKVAKRGQDVALRCDPISGHVSLFWYQQALGQGPEFLTYFQNEAQLDKSGLPSDRFFAERPEGSVSTLKIQRTQQEDSAVYLCASSSGRRGQSTDTQYFGPGTRLTVL.

CDR3 in DNA: TGTGCCTGGAGTAGAAGACAGAGAAACACTGAAGCTTTCTTT. Encoded protein: CAWSRRQRNTEAFF. The chain recombines TRBV30 with TRBJ1-1, with D possibly being TRBD1 (5 bases). Germline CDR1 reads GTSNPN; CDR2 reads SVGIG (reference sequence). This CDR3 is 14 amino acids long. Between the trimmed V and J ends, which lost 2 bases and 2 bases, there was a span of 12 bases.

The chain has TRBV5-1 and TRBJ2-5; D unclear. V was trimmed by 0 bases and J by 5 bases, leaving 11 bases between them. The germline CDR1 and CDR2 sequences are SGHRS and YFSETQ. There are 14 residues in the CDR3. CDR3 nucleotide sequence: TGCGCCAGCAGCTTGGCCCTTTTACAGGAGACCCAGTACTTC. This codes for CASSLALLQETQYF.

The chain combines TRBV2 with TRBJ2-1, with 9 bases identical to TRBD2. The junction had 9 bases not matched to a gene; V was cut back by 6 bases and J by 6 bases. The CDR3 is 15 amino acids. Per germline, CDR1 SNHLY and CDR2 FYNNEI. DNA of the CDR3: TGTGCCAGCAGACCTCTAGCGGGATATTCCAATGAGCAGTTCTTC. Translating gives CASRPLAGYSNEQFF.

This clone was observed once. The chain carries TRBV7-2 and TRBJ2-5; 11 bases agree with TRBD2. The CDR3 has 15 amino acids. Germline CDR1 and CDR2: SGHTA and FQGNSA. Trimming at V came to 6 bases and at J to 9 bases, leaving 12 bases not matched to a gene. The CDR3 nucleotides are TGTGCCAGCAGTCCTAGCGGGGGGCCTCTTCTCTCCCAGTACTTC. Its translation is CASSPSGGPLLSQYF.

The rearrangement uses TRBV15 and TRBJ2-2; D is unresolved. Trimming took 0 bases from V and 4 from J, leaving 12 bases between them. CDR3 size: 16 residues. Germline assignment: CDR1 LNHNV and CDR2 YYDKDF (reference sequence). CDR3: CATSRDRQPGTGELFF. In DNA, the CDR3 is TGTGCCACCAGCAGAGATCGCCAGCCAGGCACCGGGGAGCTGTTTTTT.

The CDR3 spells CSARPGQGAFEAFF. The CDR3 DNA reads TGCAGCGCTAGACCGGGACAGGGGGCTTTTGAAGCTTTCTTT. The chain recombines TRBV29-1 with TRBJ1-1; TRBD1 matches at 12 bases. The CDR3 length is 14 residues. Germline V lookup: CDR1 SQVTM, CDR2 ANQGSEA. Germline trimming cut 7 bases from V and 7 bases from J; bases unmatched to any gene: 10.

This CDR3 reads CASSPGTGRQPQHF. The CDR3 nucleotides are TGCGCCAGCAGCCCCGGGACAGGGCGTCAGCCCCAGCATTTT. This chain connects TRBV4-1 to TRBJ1-5; 9 bases line up with TRBD1. The trim removed 4 bases at V and 6 bases at J, leaving 4 bases unmatched. Germline CDR1 MGHRA, CDR2 YSYEKL. The CDR3 loop spans 14 amino acids.

The genes are TRBV7-2 and TRBJ1-1; tentatively, D is TRBD1 (5 bases). The CDR3 has 14 residues. The V gene's germline CDR1 is SGHTA and CDR2 FQGNSA. The V gene lost 2 bases and the J gene lost 4 bases, with 11 bases spanning the gap. CDR3 coding DNA: TGTGCCAGCAGCTTACGTAGGGGTAGCACTGAAGCTTTCTTT. Translation gives CASSLRRGSTEAFF.

On this clone itself: The same CDR3 can be traced to other DNA sequences in this sample. V usage is TRBV9 and J usage is TRBJ1-2; no clear D gene. Germline CDR1 and CDR2: SGDLS and YYNGEE. Trimming pared 0 bases from V and 4 bases from J, leaving 10 bases between. The CDR3 has 14 amino acids. For the CDR3, the DNA is TGTGCCAGCAGCGTAGGGGGAGGCAGCTATGGCTACACCTTC. This translates into CASSVGGGSYGYTF.

This sequence joins TRBV4-1 and TRBJ2-1; TRBD2 matches at 13 bases. Germline assignment: CDR1 MGHRA and CDR2 YSYEKL. There are 17 residues in the CDR3. The V and J ends lost 2 bases and 5 bases, in that order; junction bases with no gene match: 6. As DNA, the CDR3 is TGCGCCAGCAGCCAATGGACTAGCGGGAGATTCAACAATGAGCAGTTCTTC. Protein sequence: CASSQWTSGRFNNEQFF.

The chain combines TRBV25-1 with TRBJ1-2; a possible D gene is TRBD1 (5 bases). The CDR3 consists of 12 residues. V dropped 1 base and J dropped 8 bases, with 8 bases sitting between them. Germline values: CDR1 MGHDK, CDR2 SYGVNS. In DNA form, the CDR3 reads TGTGCCAGCAGTGAATCAGGGCACGGCTACACCTTC. It encodes CASSESGHGYTF.

The chain's CDR3 is CASSQAGSYMNTEAFF. Here the CDR3 DNA reads TGCGCCAGCAGCCAGGCCGGGAGCTATATGAACACTGAAGCTTTCTTT. The V call is TRBV4-1, the J call TRBJ1-1; D unresolved. V dropped 3 bases and J dropped 0 bases, with 14 bases sitting between them. This CDR3 spans 16 amino acids. Per germline, CDR1 MGHRA and CDR2 YSYEKL.

This sequence joins TRBV7-3 and TRBJ2-1, with TRBD2 matching 11 bases. The germline CDR1 and CDR2 sequences are SGHTA and FQGTGA. V lost 5 bases and J lost 5; bases outside the gene matches: 5. The CDR3 runs to 15 residues. The CDR3 loop reads CASSNRLAGNNEQFF. CDR3 nucleotide sequence: TGTGCCAGCAGCAACCGACTAGCGGGGAACAATGAGCAGTTCTTC.

This chain connects TRBV28 to TRBJ2-5; a weak D match, TRBD2 (6 bases). The CDR3 sequence is 14 residues long. Germline values: CDR1 MDHEN, CDR2 SYDVKM. V dropped 3 bases and J dropped 2 bases, with 10 bases sitting between them. CDR3 in DNA: TGTGCCAGCAGTTTGGACGGGAGACAAGAGACCCAGTACTTC. Encoded protein: CASSLDGRQETQYF.

The chain employs TRBV2 and TRBJ2-2, with TRBD1 matching 9 bases. The germline CDR1 and CDR2 sequences are SNHLY and FYNNEI. This CDR3 comprises 15 residues. Trimming cost V 7 bases and J 3 bases; bases outside gene matches: 6. CDR3: CASNRDRGDTGELFF. In DNA, the CDR3 is TGTGCCAGCAACCGCGACAGGGGGGACACCGGGGAGCTGTTTTTT.

This chain connects TRBV28 to TRBJ2-1; 7 bases match TRBD1. Germline CDR1 and CDR2: MDHEN and SYDVKM. The CDR3 length is 14 residues. The V segment lost 6 bases and the J segment 4 bases; nucleotides outside the gene matches: 6. CDR3 sequence: CASRRQGGYNEQFF. The CDR3 nucleotides are TGTGCCAGCAGGCGACAGGGTGGTTACAATGAGCAGTTCTTC.